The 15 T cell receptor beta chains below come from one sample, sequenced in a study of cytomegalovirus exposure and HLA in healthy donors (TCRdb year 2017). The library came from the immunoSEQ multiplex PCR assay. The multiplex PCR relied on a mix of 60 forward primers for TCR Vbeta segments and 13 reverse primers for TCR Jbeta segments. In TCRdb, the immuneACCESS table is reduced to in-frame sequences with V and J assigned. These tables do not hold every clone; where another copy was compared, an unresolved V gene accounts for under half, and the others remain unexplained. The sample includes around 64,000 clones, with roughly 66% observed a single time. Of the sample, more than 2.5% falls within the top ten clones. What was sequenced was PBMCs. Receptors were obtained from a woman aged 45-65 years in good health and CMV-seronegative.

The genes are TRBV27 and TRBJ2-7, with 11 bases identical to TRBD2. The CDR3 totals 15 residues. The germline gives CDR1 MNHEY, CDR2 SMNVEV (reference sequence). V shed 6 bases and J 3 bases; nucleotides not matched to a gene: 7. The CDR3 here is CASRLAGVLVYEQYF. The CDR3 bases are TGTGCCAGCAGACTAGCGGGAGTCCTTGTCTACGAGCAGTACTTC.

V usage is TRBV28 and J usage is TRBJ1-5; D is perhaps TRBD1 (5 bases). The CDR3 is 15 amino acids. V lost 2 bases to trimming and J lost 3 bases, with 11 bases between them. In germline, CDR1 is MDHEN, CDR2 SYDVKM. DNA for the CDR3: TGTGCCAGCAGTTTAGACAGAAGGCTCAATCAGCCCCAGCATTTT. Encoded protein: CASSLDRRLNQPQHF.

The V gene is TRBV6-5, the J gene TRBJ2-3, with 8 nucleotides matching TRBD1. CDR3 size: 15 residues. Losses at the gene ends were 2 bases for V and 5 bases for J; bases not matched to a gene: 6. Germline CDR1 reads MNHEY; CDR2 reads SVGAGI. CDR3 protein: CASSYRTGTGDTQYF. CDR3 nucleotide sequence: TGTGCCAGCAGTTACCGGACAGGGACGGGAGATACGCAGTATTTT.

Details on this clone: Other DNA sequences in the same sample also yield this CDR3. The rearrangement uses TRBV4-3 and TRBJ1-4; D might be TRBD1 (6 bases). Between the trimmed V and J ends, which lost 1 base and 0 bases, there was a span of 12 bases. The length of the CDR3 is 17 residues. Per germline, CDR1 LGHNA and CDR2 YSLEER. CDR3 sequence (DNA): TGCGCCAGCAGCCAAGGGGCCAGGGGTGCAACTAATGAAAAACTGTTTTTT. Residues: CASSQGARGATNEKLFF.

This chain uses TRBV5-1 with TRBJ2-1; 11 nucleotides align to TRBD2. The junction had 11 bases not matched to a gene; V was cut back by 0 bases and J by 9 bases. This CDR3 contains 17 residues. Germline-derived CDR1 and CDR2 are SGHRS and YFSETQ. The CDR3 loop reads CASSLALAGGPVREQFF. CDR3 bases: TGCGCCAGCAGCTTGGCATTAGCGGGAGGGCCAGTTCGTGAGCAGTTCTTC.

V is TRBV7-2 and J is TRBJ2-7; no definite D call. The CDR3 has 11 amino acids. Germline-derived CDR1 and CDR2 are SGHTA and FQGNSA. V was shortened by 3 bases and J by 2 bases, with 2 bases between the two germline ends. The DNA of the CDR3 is TGTGCCAGCAGCTTCGCCTACGAGCAGTACTTC. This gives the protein CASSFAYEQYF.

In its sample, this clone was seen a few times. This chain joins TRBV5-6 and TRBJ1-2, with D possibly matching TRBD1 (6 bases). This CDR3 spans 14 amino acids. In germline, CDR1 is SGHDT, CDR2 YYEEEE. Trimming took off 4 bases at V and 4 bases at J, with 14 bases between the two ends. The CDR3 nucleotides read TGTGCCAGCAGCGAGCAGGGGTTCAGCTATGGCTACACCTTC. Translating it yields CASSEQGFSYGYTF. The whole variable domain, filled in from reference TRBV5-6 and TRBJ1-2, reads DAGVTQSPTHLIKTRGQQVTLRCSPKSGHDTVSWYQQALGQGPQFIFQYYEEEERQRGNFPDRFSGHQFPNYSSELNVNALLLGDSALYLCASSEQGFSYGYTFGSGTRLTVV.

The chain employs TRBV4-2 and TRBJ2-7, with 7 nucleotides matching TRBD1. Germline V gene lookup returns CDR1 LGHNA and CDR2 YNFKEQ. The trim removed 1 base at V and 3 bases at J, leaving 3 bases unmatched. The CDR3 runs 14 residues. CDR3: CASSQVQGSYEQYF. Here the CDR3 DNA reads TGTGCCAGCAGCCAAGTACAGGGGAGCTACGAGCAGTACTTC.

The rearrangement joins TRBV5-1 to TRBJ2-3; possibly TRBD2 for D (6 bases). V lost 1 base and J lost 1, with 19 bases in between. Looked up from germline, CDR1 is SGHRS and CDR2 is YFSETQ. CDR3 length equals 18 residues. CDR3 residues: CASSLNPSVGGGTDTQYF. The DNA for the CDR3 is TGCGCCAGCAGCTTGAATCCTTCGGTCGGGGGTGGCACAGATACGCAGTATTTT. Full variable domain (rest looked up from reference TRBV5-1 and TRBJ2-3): KAGVTQTPRYLIKTRGQQVTLSCSPISGHRSVSWYQQTPGQGLQFLFEYFSETQRNKGNFPGRFSGRQFSNSRSEMNVSTLELGDSALYLCASSLNPSVGGGTDTQYFGPGTRLTVL.

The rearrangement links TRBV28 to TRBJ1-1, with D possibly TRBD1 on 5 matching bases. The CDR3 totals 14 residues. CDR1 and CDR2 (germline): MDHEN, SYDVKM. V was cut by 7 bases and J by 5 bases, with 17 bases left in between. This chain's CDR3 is CASTEVGGSTEAFF. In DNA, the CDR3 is TGTGCCAGCACCGAGGTGGGGGGGAGTACTGAAGCTTTCTTT.

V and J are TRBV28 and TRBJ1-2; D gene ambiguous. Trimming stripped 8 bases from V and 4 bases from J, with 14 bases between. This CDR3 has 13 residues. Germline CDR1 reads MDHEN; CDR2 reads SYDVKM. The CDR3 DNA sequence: TGTGCCAGCGAGTCCGGGGTACGCTATGGCTACACCTTC. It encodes CASESGVRYGYTF.

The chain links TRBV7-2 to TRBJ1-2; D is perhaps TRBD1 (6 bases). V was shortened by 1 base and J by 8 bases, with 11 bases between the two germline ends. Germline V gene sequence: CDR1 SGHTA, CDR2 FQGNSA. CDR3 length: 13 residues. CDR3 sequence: CASSLGAGVGYTF. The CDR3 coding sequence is TGTGCCAGCAGCTTAGGAGCAGGGGTGGGCTACACCTTC.

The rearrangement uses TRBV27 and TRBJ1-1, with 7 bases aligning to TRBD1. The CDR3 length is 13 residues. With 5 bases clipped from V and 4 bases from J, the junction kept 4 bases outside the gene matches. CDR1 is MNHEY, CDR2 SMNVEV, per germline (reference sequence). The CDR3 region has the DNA TGTGCCAGCAGTCCGACAGGGAGCACTGAAGCTTTCTTT. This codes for CASSPTGSTEAFF.

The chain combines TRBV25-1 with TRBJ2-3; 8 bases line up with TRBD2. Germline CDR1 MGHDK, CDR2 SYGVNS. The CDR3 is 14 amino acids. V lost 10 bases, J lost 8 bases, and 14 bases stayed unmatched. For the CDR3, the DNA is TGTGCCACCCCGGGACTAGGAGGCATTGGTACGCAGTATTTT. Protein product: CATPGLGGIGTQYF.

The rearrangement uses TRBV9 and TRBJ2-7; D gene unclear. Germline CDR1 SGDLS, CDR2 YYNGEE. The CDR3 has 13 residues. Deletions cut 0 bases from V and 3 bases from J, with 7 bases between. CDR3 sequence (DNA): TGTGCCAGCAGCGTAGGTCTAGGCTACGAGCAGTACTTC. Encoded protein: CASSVGLGYEQYF. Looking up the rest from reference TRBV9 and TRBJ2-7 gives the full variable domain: DSGVTQTPKHLITATGQRVTLRCSPRSGDLSVYWYQQSLDQGLQFLIQYYNGEERAKGNILERFSAQQFPDLHSELNLSSLELGDSALYFCASSVGLGYEQYFGPGTRLTVT.